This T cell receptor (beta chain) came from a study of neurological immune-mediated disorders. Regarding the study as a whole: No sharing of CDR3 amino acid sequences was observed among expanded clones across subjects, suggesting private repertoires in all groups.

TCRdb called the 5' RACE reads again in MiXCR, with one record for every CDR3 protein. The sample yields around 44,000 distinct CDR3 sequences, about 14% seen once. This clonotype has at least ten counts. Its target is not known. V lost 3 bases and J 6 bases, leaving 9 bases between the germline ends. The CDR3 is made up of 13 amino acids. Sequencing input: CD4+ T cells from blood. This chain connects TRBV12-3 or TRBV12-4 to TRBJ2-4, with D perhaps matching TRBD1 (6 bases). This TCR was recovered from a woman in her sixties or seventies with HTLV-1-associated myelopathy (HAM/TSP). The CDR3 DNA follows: TGTGCCAGCAGTTTGGAGACAGGAAACATTCAGTACTTC. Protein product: CASSLETGNIQYF.